The clone carrying this TCR beta chain was seen once. The CDR3 is 15 amino acids. Per the germline V gene, CDR1 is SNHLY and CDR2 is FYNNEI. V lost 7 bases, J lost 3 bases, and 11 bases stayed unmatched. This record belongs to a study of blood T cell repertoires in COVID-19. In the study overall: Acute and convalescent COVID-19 specimens originated in the United States, Italy and Spain.

Residents of about two dozen US areas, aged about 18 to 95 years, made up the participants. Participants had their cohort set by participant-reported clinical history. Assay: immunoSEQ multiplex PCR; the TCRdb copy retains only in-frame clones and omits some. This table has 180,000 or so clones, more than 65% appearing once. This TCR came from a man aged 35-49 years who had recovered from COVID-19. Input material: PBMCs or T cells enriched from blood (not recorded which). The chain carries TRBV2 and TRBJ1-2, with TRBD1 identical over 7 bases. The CDR3 sequence is CASTFEGASYYGYTF. CDR3 bases: TGTGCCAGCACGTTCGAGGGGGCATCTTACTATGGCTACACCTTC.